Listed below are T cell receptor beta chains from one sample, sequenced in a study of T cells in Graves' hyperthyroidism and ophthalmopathy. TCRdb passed the multiplex PCR reads through MiXCR, listing each CDR3 protein once. The sample gives some 300,000 distinct CDR3 sequences, approximately 18% of which show up once; 35% to 40% is in the top ten. The sequencing input was blood. Receptor source: a man aged 50-59 years with Graves' ophthalmopathy. Both conserved end residues are part of each CDR3. The order of the fields is D gene, V gene, clone size, J gene, CDR3 DNA, CDR3 protein. D genes are given only for firm matches. Expanded clones get a size class; other rows say once, few or many, or leave the size out.

D gene: NA
V gene: TRBV28
clone size: NA
J gene: TRBJ1-1
CDR3 DNA: TGTGCCAGCAGTTTGGGAGGGTTGGGGGCGGGCAACACTGAAGCTTTCTTT
CDR3 protein: CASSLGGLGAGNTEAFF

D gene: NA
V gene: TRBV7-3
clone size: many
J gene: TRBJ2-3
CDR3 DNA: TGTGCCAGCAGGCCGATGGGTGGGAGCACAGATACGCAGTATTTT
CDR3 protein: CASRPMGGSTDTQYF

D gene: NA
V gene: TRBV19
clone size: medium-sized
J gene: TRBJ1-5
CDR3 DNA: TGTGCCAGTAGTATTGGTGGGGCGGGAAATCAGCCCCAGCATTTT
CDR3 protein: CASSIGGAGNQPQHF

D gene: NA
V gene: TRBV7-3
clone size: NA
J gene: TRBJ2-3
CDR3 DNA: TGTGCCAGCAGCTTATTTGCGACCAGCACAGATACGCAGTATTTT
CDR3 protein: CASSLFATSTDTQYF

D gene: NA
V gene: TRBV2
clone size: many
J gene: TRBJ2-5
CDR3 DNA: TGTGCCAGCAGTGAAGGGCTAGCGCTGTACCAAGAGACCCAGTACTTC
CDR3 protein: CASSEGLALYQETQYF

D gene: NA
V gene: TRBV6-2/TRBV6-3
clone size: NA
J gene: TRBJ2-3
CDR3 DNA: TGTGCCACAGCTGATCGCACAGATACGCAGTATTTT
CDR3 protein: CATADRTDTQYF

D gene: TRBD2
V gene: TRBV7-9
clone size: NA
J gene: TRBJ2-1
CDR3 DNA: TGTGCCAGCAGCCGACTAGCCCTTATCTCCTACAATGAGCAGTTCTTC
CDR3 protein: CASSRLALISYNEQFF

D gene: TRBD2
V gene: TRBV20-1
clone size: few
J gene: TRBJ2-7
CDR3 DNA: TGCAGTGCTAGGGGAACTAGCGGGAGGGCGGGAGAGCAGTACTTC
CDR3 protein: CSARGTSGRAGEQYF

D gene: NA
V gene: TRBV3-1
clone size: NA
J gene: TRBJ2-5
CDR3 DNA: TGTGCCAGCAGCCAAGATAGGAAGGGGGCGGGGGGGACCCAGTACTTC
CDR3 protein: CASSQDRKGAGGTQYF

D gene: TRBD2
V gene: TRBV7-2
clone size: NA
J gene: TRBJ2-1
CDR3 DNA: TGTGCCAGCAGCCACGGGAGGGTTTACAATGAGCAGTTCTTC
CDR3 protein: CASSHGRVYNEQFF

D gene: TRBD2
V gene: TRBV5-6
clone size: many
J gene: TRBJ2-1
CDR3 DNA: TGTGCCAGCAGCACAGAGCGGGAGTCCTACAATGAGCAGTTCTTC
CDR3 protein: CASSTERESYNEQFF

D gene: NA
V gene: TRBV29-1
clone size: few
J gene: TRBJ2-1
CDR3 DNA: TGCAGCGTACGGACACCAACTCTCTCCTACAATGAGCAGTTCTTC
CDR3 protein: CSVRTPTLSYNEQFF

D gene: TRBD1
V gene: TRBV28
clone size: many
J gene: TRBJ1-1
CDR3 DNA: TGTGCCAGCAGTTTCGGACAGGGGCGGACTTTCTTT
CDR3 protein: CASSFGQGRTFF

D gene: TRBD1
V gene: TRBV28
clone size: many
J gene: TRBJ2-7
CDR3 DNA: TGTGCCAGCAGTTTACCCCGGGTAACGGACAGGCTGAGCTCCTACGAGCAGTACTTC
CDR3 protein: CASSLPRVTDRLSSYEQYF

D gene: NA
V gene: TRBV20-1
clone size: many
J gene: TRBJ2-7
CDR3 DNA: TGCAGTGCTCCCTACGCAGGGACCTACGAGCAGTACTTC
CDR3 protein: CSAPYAGTYEQYF

D gene: NA
V gene: TRBV11-2
clone size: many
J gene: TRBJ2-7
CDR3 DNA: TGTGCCAGCAGCCTTCAGGGGACCACCTACGAGCAGTACTTC
CDR3 protein: CASSLQGTTYEQYF

D gene: TRBD2
V gene: TRBV20-1
clone size: few
J gene: TRBJ2-7
CDR3 DNA: TGCAGTGCTCACAGCGGGAGGGTTTACGAGCAGTACTTC
CDR3 protein: CSAHSGRVYEQYF

D gene: NA
V gene: TRBV12-3/TRBV12-4
clone size: few
J gene: TRBJ1-3
CDR3 DNA: TGTGCCAGCAGTTTAGAGGACCCACTCTCTGGAAACACCATATATTTT
CDR3 protein: CASSLEDPLSGNTIYF

D gene: TRBD1
V gene: TRBV9
clone size: NA
J gene: TRBJ1-1
CDR3 DNA: TGTGCCAGCAGCCCAACAGGGGGGGCCACTGAAGCTTTCTTT
CDR3 protein: CASSPTGGATEAFF

D gene: NA
V gene: TRBV2
clone size: few
J gene: TRBJ2-7
CDR3 DNA: TGTGCCAGCAGTGTTTGGTCCCCGAGGACGGGCTACGAGCAGTACTTC
CDR3 protein: CASSVWSPRTGYEQYF

D gene: TRBD1
V gene: TRBV18
clone size: NA
J gene: TRBJ2-2
CDR3 DNA: TGTGCCAGCTCACCCTGGACAGGGCCCCCCACCGGGGAGCTGTTTTTT
CDR3 protein: CASSPWTGPPTGELFF

D gene: NA
V gene: TRBV5-1
clone size: many
J gene: TRBJ1-1
CDR3 DNA: TGCGCCAGCAGCTTGGATCCGTCAAACACTGAAGCTTTCTTT
CDR3 protein: CASSLDPSNTEAFF